The rows below give T cell receptor beta chains drawn from one sample of a study of metastatic and nonmetastatic thyroid tumors. From the PCR reads, TCRdb re-called clones with MiXCR. The table has about 14,000 clones, 20% to 25% seen once. The sample comprised blood. Source of these receptors: a female donor with papillary thyroid cancer or a benign thyroid nodule (not recorded which). Some clones in this sample may be carry-over from other donors' samples. Both conserved end residues are part of each CDR3. The order of the fields is J gene, V gene, clone size, CDR3 length, D gene, CDR3 protein, CDR3 DNA. A D gene is named only where the DNA matches it firmly. Size values are once, few and many counts, or a class for expanded clones, and some rows have none.

J: TRBJ1-1; V: TRBV5-1; size: medium-sized; length: 13; D: .; CDR3: CASSLAQNTEAFF; DNA: TGCGCCAGCAGCTTGGCCCAGAACACTGAAGCTTTCTTT
J: TRBJ2-3; V: TRBV2; size: many; length: 18; D: TRBD2; CDR3: CASSDDVSLAGDTDTQYF; DNA: TGTGCCAGCAGTGATGATGTTTCACTAGCGGGGGACACAGATACGCAGTATTTT
J: TRBJ2-1; V: TRBV19; size: few; length: 14; D: .; CDR3: CASSFPLLNNEQFF; DNA: TGTGCCAGTAGTTTCCCTCTCCTCAACAATGAGCAGTTCTTC
J: TRBJ2-1; V: TRBV2; size: many; length: 12; D: .; CDR3: CASRGGRDEQFF; DNA: TGTGCCAGTAGGGGGGGCCGGGATGAGCAGTTCTTC
J: TRBJ2-5; V: TRBV20-1; size: many; length: 14; D: TRBD1; CDR3: CSVVDRAKVETQYF; DNA: TGCAGTGTCGTGGACAGGGCCAAGGTAGAGACCCAGTACTTC
J: TRBJ2-7; V: TRBV13; size: .; length: 15; D: .; CDR3: CASSLGRGSYYEQYF; DNA: TGTGCCAGCAGCTTAGGGAGGGGTTCGTACTACGAGCAGTACTTC
J: TRBJ2-7; V: TRBV6-1; size: .; length: 15; D: TRBD2; CDR3: CASSRMGLAGGEQYF; DNA: TGTGCCAGCAGTCGCATGGGACTAGCGGGCGGAGAGCAGTACTTC
J: TRBJ2-3; V: TRBV7-2; size: medium-sized; length: 11; D: .; CDR3: CASSLSDTQYF; DNA: TGTGCCAGCAGCTTGAGTGATACGCAGTATTTT
J: TRBJ2-5; V: TRBV3-1; size: once; length: 12; D: .; CDR3: CASSQYQETQYF; DNA: TGTGCCAGCAGCCAGTACCAAGAGACCCAGTACTTC
J: TRBJ2-5; V: TRBV12-3/TRBV12-4; size: many; length: 14; D: .; CDR3: CASSLAGTQETQYF; DNA: TGTGCCAGCAGTTTAGCCGGGACACAAGAGACCCAGTACTTC
J: TRBJ2-1; V: TRBV3-1; size: .; length: 20; D: TRBD2; CDR3: CASSHQRGSSGRGPYNEQFF; DNA: TGTGCCAGCAGCCATCAGAGGGGATCTAGCGGGAGGGGCCCCTACAATGAGCAGTTCTTC
J: TRBJ1-5; V: TRBV28; size: few; length: 14; D: .; CDR3: CAISRDGSNQPQHF; DNA: TGTGCCATCAGCCGGGACGGTAGCAACCAGCCCCAGCATTTT
J: TRBJ2-5; V: TRBV7-9; size: many; length: 13; D: .; CDR3: CASSLGTTQTQYF; DNA: TGTGCCAGCAGCTTAGGGACTACCCAGACCCAGTACTTC
J: TRBJ2-3; V: TRBV7-2; size: .; length: 13; D: .; CDR3: CASSPSGADTQYF; DNA: TGTGCCAGCAGCCCGTCGGGTGCAGATACTCAGTATTTT
J: TRBJ2-7; V: TRBV27; size: few; length: 13; D: .; CDR3: CASSGSHGGEQYF; DNA: TGTGCCAGCAGTGGCAGCCACGGCGGCGAGCAGTACTTC
J: TRBJ2-5; V: TRBV6-1; size: many; length: 14; D: TRBD2; CDR3: CASSSLGGQETQYF; DNA: TGTGCCAGCAGCTCCCTCGGGGGGCAAGAGACCCAGTACTTC
J: TRBJ2-5; V: TRBV5-1; size: many; length: 13; D: TRBD1; CDR3: CASSSDRVETQYF; DNA: TGCGCCAGCAGCTCAGACAGGGTTGAGACCCAGTACTTC
J: TRBJ2-5; V: TRBV6-1; size: few; length: 14; D: TRBD1; CDR3: CASSQTGWSETKYF; DNA: TGTGCCAGCAGCCAGACAGGGTGGTCAGAGACCAAGTACTTC
J: TRBJ2-3; V: TRBV7-8; size: many; length: 13; D: .; CDR3: CASSLIRTDTQYF; DNA: TGTGCCAGCAGCTTAATTCGCACAGATACGCAGTATTTT
J: TRBJ2-5; V: TRBV10-2; size: many; length: 13; D: TRBD1; CDR3: CATQQGSQETQYF; DNA: TGCGCCACCCAACAGGGGAGCCAAGAGACCCAGTACTTC
J: TRBJ1-1; V: TRBV28; size: medium-sized; length: 15; D: .; CDR3: CASSLSGRWNTEAFF; DNA: TGTGCCAGCAGTTTATCAGGTCGGTGGAACACTGAAGCTTTCTTT
J: TRBJ1-5; V: TRBV19; size: .; length: 14; D: .; CDR3: CASSSTGLNQPQHF; DNA: TGTGCCAGTAGTTCGACAGGTTTGAATCAGCCCCAGCATTTT
J: TRBJ2-4; V: TRBV11-3; size: many; length: 15; D: .; CDR3: CASSTPRGAKNIQYF; DNA: TGTGCCAGCAGCACCCCAAGGGGGGCCAAAAACATTCAGTACTTC
J: TRBJ2-2; V: TRBV4-2; size: many; length: 15; D: TRBD2; CDR3: CASSQDTSGTGELFF; DNA: TGTGCCAGCAGCCAAGATACTAGCGGGACCGGGGAGCTGTTTTTT
J: TRBJ2-7; V: TRBV12-3/TRBV12-4; size: few; length: 14; D: TRBD2; CDR3: CASSPRLAGTEQYF; DNA: TGTGCCAGCAGTCCCCGACTAGCGGGGACCGAGCAGTACTTC
J: TRBJ2-7; V: TRBV11-2; size: medium-sized; length: 12; D: .; CDR3: CASSLITYEQYF; DNA: TGTGCCAGCAGCTTAATTACCTACGAGCAGTACTTC
J: TRBJ2-7; V: TRBV29-1; size: few; length: 13; D: TRBD1; CDR3: CSVEGTGYDEQYF; DNA: TGCAGCGTTGAGGGGACAGGGTACGACGAGCAGTACTTC
J: TRBJ1-2; V: TRBV6-1; size: medium-sized; length: 15; D: TRBD1; CDR3: CASSLQGDGGYGYTF; DNA: TGTGCCAGCAGTCTACAGGGGGACGGAGGCTATGGCTACACCTTC
J: TRBJ1-1; V: TRBV11-3; size: .; length: 16; D: .; CDR3: CASSFWIRGGDTEAFF; DNA: TGTGCCAGCAGCTTCTGGATTCGCGGAGGGGACACTGAAGCTTTCTTT
J: TRBJ2-2; V: TRBV27; size: medium-sized; length: 14; D: TRBD1; CDR3: CASRPRDSPGELFF; DNA: TGTGCCAGCAGGCCCCGGGACAGCCCCGGGGAGCTGTTTTTT
J: TRBJ2-1; V: TRBV7-9; size: .; length: 14; D: .; CDR3: CASSLVYSLDEQFF; DNA: TGTGCCAGCAGCTTAGTTTACTCCCTGGATGAGCAGTTCTTC
J: TRBJ2-1; V: TRBV18; size: many; length: 15; D: .; CDR3: CASGGPPLGYNEQFF; DNA: TGTGCCAGCGGAGGACCCCCCCTGGGGTACAATGAGCAGTTCTTC
J: TRBJ2-7; V: TRBV20-1; size: .; length: 14; D: TRBD1; CDR3: CSASPPTGVYEQYF; DNA: TGCAGTGCTTCACCCCCGACAGGGGTTTACGAGCAGTACTTC
J: TRBJ2-3; V: TRBV11-2; size: .; length: 14; D: TRBD2; CDR3: CASSRSGGWDTQYF; DNA: TGTGCCAGCAGCCGATCGGGGGGTTGGGATACGCAGTATTTT
J: TRBJ1-2; V: TRBV6-5; size: medium-sized; length: 15; D: TRBD1; CDR3: CASSYSGTGEYGYTF; DNA: TGTGCCAGCAGTTACTCGGGGACAGGGGAGTACGGCTACACCTTC
J: TRBJ2-7; V: TRBV20-1; size: medium-sized; length: 12; D: .; CDR3: CSATDLDYEQYF; DNA: TGCAGTGCTACCGACCTCGACTACGAGCAGTACTTC
J: TRBJ2-1; V: TRBV7-2; size: many; length: 15; D: .; CDR3: CASSLDSGHNNEQFF; DNA: TGTGCCAGCAGCTTAGACAGCGGCCACAACAATGAGCAGTTCTTC
J: TRBJ2-1; V: TRBV12-3/TRBV12-4; size: .; length: 12; D: TRBD2; CDR3: CASSSGGRGQFF; DNA: TGTGCCAGCAGTTCGGGCGGGAGGGGCCAGTTCTTC
J: TRBJ1-1; V: TRBV2; size: many; length: 11; D: .; CDR3: CASSDVGEAFF; DNA: TGTGCCAGCAGTGATGTGGGTGAAGCTTTCTTT
J: TRBJ1-1; V: TRBV20-1; size: once; length: 11; D: .; CDR3: CSARDHTEAFF; DNA: TGCAGTGCTAGAGATCACACTGAAGCTTTCTTT
J: TRBJ2-3; V: TRBV27; size: medium-sized; length: 15; D: TRBD1; CDR3: CASSLSSRGTDTQYF; DNA: TGTGCCAGCAGTTTATCTTCCAGGGGGACAGATACGCAGTATTTT
J: TRBJ2-7; V: TRBV28; size: .; length: 11; D: .; CDR3: CASSRQYEQYF; DNA: TGTGCCTCTTCTCGGCAATACGAGCAGTACTTC
J: TRBJ1-5; V: TRBV7-2; size: .; length: 15; D: .; CDR3: CASSPGHSYNQPQHF; DNA: TGTGCCAGCAGCCCAGGACATTCTTACAATCAGCCCCAGCATTTT
J: TRBJ2-1; V: TRBV19; size: many; length: 14; D: .; CDR3: CASSIGSRSIGQFF; DNA: TGTGCCAGTAGTATAGGAAGCAGATCGATTGGGCAGTTCTTC
J: TRBJ2-3; V: TRBV6-1; size: medium-sized; length: 14; D: TRBD2; CDR3: CATSSGGRADTQYF; DNA: TGTGCCACGAGCTCTGGCGGGAGAGCAGATACGCAGTATTTT
J: TRBJ2-3; V: TRBV6-4; size: .; length: 16; D: TRBD1; CDR3: CASAEGGTGVTDTQYF; DNA: TGTGCCTCGGCGGAAGGGGGTACAGGGGTGACGGATACGCAGTATTTT
J: TRBJ1-2; V: TRBV2; size: medium-sized; length: 13; D: .; CDR3: CASSLTGLYGYTF; DNA: TGTGCCAGCAGCCTTACAGGGCTTTATGGCTACACCTTC
J: TRBJ2-7; V: TRBV6-2/TRBV6-3; size: few; length: 14; D: .; CDR3: CASSYPQGPNEQYF; DNA: TGTGCCAGCAGTTACCCACAAGGGCCCAACGAGCAGTACTTC
J: TRBJ1-2; V: TRBV28; size: medium-sized; length: 15; D: .; CDR3: CASSSRDTLPYGYTF; DNA: TGTGCCAGCAGTAGCCGGGACACCCTACCCTATGGCTACACCTTC
J: TRBJ2-3; V: TRBV19; size: many; length: 16; D: TRBD1; CDR3: CASNMDRGTSTDTQYF; DNA: TGTGCCAGTAATATGGACAGGGGAACTAGCACAGATACGCAGTATTTT
J: TRBJ1-2; V: TRBV5-6; size: many; length: 12; D: .; CDR3: CASSLVEYGYTF; DNA: TGTGCCAGCAGCTTGGTGGAATATGGCTACACCTTC
J: TRBJ1-5; V: TRBV30; size: many; length: 14; D: .; CDR3: CAWNHGGPSQPQHF; DNA: TGTGCCTGGAACCACGGGGGGCCGAGTCAGCCCCAGCATTTT
J: TRBJ2-5; V: TRBV7-2; size: many; length: 14; D: TRBD1; CDR3: CASSPRLRGETQYF; DNA: TGTGCCAGCAGCCCCCGCCTCAGGGGGGAGACCCAGTACTTC
J: TRBJ2-3; V: TRBV20-1; size: .; length: 16; D: TRBD2; CDR3: CSARDEIAGGPGTQYF; DNA: TGCAGTGCTAGAGATGAGATAGCGGGAGGGCCGGGTACGCAGTATTTT
J: TRBJ2-7; V: TRBV5-6; size: .; length: 12; D: .; CDR3: CASSLVGGEQYF; DNA: TGTGCCAGCAGCTTGGTCGGGGGCGAGCAGTACTTC